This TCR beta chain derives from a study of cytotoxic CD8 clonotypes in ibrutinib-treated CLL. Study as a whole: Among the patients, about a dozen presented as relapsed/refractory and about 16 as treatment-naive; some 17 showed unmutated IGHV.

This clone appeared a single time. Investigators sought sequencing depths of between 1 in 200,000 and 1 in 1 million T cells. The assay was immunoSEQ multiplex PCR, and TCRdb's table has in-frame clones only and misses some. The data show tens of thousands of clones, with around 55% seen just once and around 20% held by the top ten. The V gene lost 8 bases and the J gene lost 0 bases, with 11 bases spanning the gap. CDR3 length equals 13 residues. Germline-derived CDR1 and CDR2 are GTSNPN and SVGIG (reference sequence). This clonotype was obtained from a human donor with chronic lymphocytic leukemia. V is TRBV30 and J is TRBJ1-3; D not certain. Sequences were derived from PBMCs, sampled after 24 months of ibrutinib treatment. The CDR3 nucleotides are TGTGCCCGTTCGGCAGTCTCTGGAAACACCATATATTTT. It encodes CARSAVSGNTIYF.